This T cell receptor (beta chain) stems from a study of cytomegalovirus exposure and HLA in healthy donors. Study-wide results and caveats: Later analysis reportedly placed an Asian-associated ancestry cluster below the roughly 700-donor mean in N-insertions. Donor immune exposure was known only as CMV serostatus.

Worth noting for this clone: As yet, its antigen is unknown.

This PCR relied on a set of 60 Vbeta primers and 13 Jbeta primers. Sequencing was performed with immunoSEQ multiplex PCR; in TCRdb, only in-frame clones are kept and a portion is missing. The sample comprises around 140,000 clones, approximately 80% of which are singletons, and about 2.2% rests with the top ten. The clonotype was recovered from a woman aged 18-29 years in good health and CMV-seropositive. Sequencing input: PBMCs.

Here the CDR3 DNA reads TGTGCCAGCAGTCCCTCGGGGGGAGCTAACTATGGCTACACCTTC. This translates into CASSPSGGANYGYTF. J is TRBJ1-2 and V is TRBV6-5, with D possibly TRBD1 on 5 matching bases. Germline assignment: CDR1 MNHEY and CDR2 SVGAGI. This CDR3 is built from 15 residues. V shed 5 bases and J shed 0 bases, with 13 bases lying between them.